This T cell receptor (beta chain) was identified in a study of blood T cell repertoires in COVID-19 (dated by TCRdb to the early 2020s). About the full investigation: Samples from collaborators originated in the United States, Italy and Spain and spanned both the acute and convalescent phases of COVID-19. The prospective study material was composed of cDNA or gDNA derived from T cells, B-cell-depleted T cells, or PBMCs. The dataset comprised deeply sampled blood TCRbeta repertoires from subjects exposed to, actively infected with, or recovered from COVID-19. A freely available public database, intended as a resource for researchers studying the immune response to SARS-CoV-2, is where the repertoires were released. Samples came from the ongoing ImmuneRACE study (first 160 participants) plus 1,254 subjects from 6 global collaborators. Nearly every sample came with metadata listing a de-identified subject ID, COVID-19 status, age in years and sex. Where available, HLA class I and class II types were taken from metadata supplied by the sample provider and were not determined by assay-based typing. Study-wide conclusions, independent of this receptor: How much clinical and demographic metadata was included differed by source and by participant, and the metadata was provided uncurated.

TCRbeta CDR3 regions were amplified from genomic DNA by means of the immunoSEQ Assay, a bias-controlled multiplex PCR. As for how the authors treated the data: The number of nucleated cells in each sample was estimated by amplification of reference gene primers within the assay. To quantify the absolute abundance of each unique TCRbeta CDR3 rearrangement, sequence reads were collapsed and filtered. Productive Simpson clonality was computed per sample as the square root of Simpson's diversity index over productive rearrangements. TCRdb carries this immuneACCESS record with in-frame sequences only. Its versions omit some clonotypes, under half of them owing to an unresolved V gene in the studies checked, with the rest unexplained. The DNA gave D and trimming, while V, J and clone size come from that table. Within this sample are about 55,000 clones, with about nine tenths of them counted one time only. The top ten constitute 6.2% of the sample.

The CDR3 spans 12 residues, from the cysteine through the phenylalanine. The only DNA kept is the CDR3, 36 bases in frame from the first base. V is shortened by 1 base, J by 7 bases, and the region joining them spans 6 bases. For CDR1 and CDR2, the germline V gene lists SGHDT and YYEEEE. Whole blood was collected in K2EDTA tubes by collaborating institutions according to the institutions' own protocols. Collaborator samples were shipped for TCRbeta analysis as frozen whole blood, isolated PBMCs, or DNA extracted from either sample type. On this clone itself: No cognate antigen has been identified for it. The input lacks base qualities; no much larger clone sits a single base away.

The rearrangement joined TRBV5-6 to TRBJ1-5; the D gene remains uncertain. This receptor was obtained from a man in his forties or fifties with acute or convalescent COVID-19. Sequencing was performed on peripheral blood. The CDR3 in this case is CASSLRGQPQHF. The sequenced DNA: TGTGCCAGCAGCTTGCGAGGGCAGCCCCAGCATTTT.